Only one count was recorded for the clone carrying this TCR beta chain. Sequencing was performed with immunoSEQ multiplex PCR; in TCRdb, only in-frame clones are kept and a portion is missing. Of about 53,000 clones listed, about 87% are singletons. This CDR3 is built from 12 residues. Germline assignment: CDR1 MDHEN and CDR2 SYDVKM. Trimming took off 6 bases at V and 7 bases at J, with 10 bases between the two ends. These data belong to a study of blood T cell repertoires in COVID-19. The clonotype comes from a man aged 50 to 59 with acute or convalescent COVID-19. The chain recombines TRBV28 with TRBJ1-5; D not certain. The source material was peripheral blood. The CDR3 region has the DNA TGTGCCAGCAGGGGGAGGGAACAGCCCCAGCATTTT. This sequence encodes CASRGREQPQHF. The full variable domain, with the rest looked up from reference TRBV28 and TRBJ1-5, is DVKVTQSSRYLVKRTGEKVFLECVQDMDHENMFWYRQDPGLGLRLIYFSYDVKMKEKGDIPEGYSVSREKKERFSLILESASTNQTSMYLCASRGREQPQHFGDGTRLSIL.